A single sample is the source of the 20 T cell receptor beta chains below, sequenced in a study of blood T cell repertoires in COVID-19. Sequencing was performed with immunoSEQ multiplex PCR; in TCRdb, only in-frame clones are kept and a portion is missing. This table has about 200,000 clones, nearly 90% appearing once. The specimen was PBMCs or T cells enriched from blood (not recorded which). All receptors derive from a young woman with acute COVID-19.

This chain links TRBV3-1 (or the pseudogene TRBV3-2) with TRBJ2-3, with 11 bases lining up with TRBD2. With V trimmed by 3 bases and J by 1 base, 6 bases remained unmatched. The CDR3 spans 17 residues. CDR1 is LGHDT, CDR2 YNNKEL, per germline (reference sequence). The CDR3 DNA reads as TGTGCCAGCAGCCAGGCCGGGACTAGCGGAGGCACAGATACGCAGTATTTT. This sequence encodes CASSQAGTSGGTDTQYF.

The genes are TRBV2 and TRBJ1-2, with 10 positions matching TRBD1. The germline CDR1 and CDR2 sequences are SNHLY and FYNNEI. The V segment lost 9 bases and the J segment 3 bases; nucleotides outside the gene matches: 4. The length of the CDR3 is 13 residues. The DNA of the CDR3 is TGTGCCAGAGACGACAGGGGGCACTATGGCTACACCTTC. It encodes CARDDRGHYGYTF.

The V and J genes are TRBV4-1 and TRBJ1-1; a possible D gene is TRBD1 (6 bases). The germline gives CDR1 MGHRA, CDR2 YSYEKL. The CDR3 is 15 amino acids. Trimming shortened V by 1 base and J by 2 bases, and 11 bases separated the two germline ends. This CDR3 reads CASSQGEGGNTEAFF. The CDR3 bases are TGCGCCAGCAGCCAAGGGGAGGGGGGAAACACTGAAGCTTTCTTT.

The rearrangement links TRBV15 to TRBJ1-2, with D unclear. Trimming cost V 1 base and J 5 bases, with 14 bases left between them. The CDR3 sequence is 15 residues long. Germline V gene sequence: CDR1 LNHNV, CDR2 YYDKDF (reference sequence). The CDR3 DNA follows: TGTGCCACCAGCAGAGGCGGCAGCTTGTTTTATGGCTACACCTTC. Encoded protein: CATSRGGSLFYGYTF.

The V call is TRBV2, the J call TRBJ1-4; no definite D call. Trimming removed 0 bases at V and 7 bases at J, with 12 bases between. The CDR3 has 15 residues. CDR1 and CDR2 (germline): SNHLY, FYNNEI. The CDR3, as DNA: TGTGCCAGCAGTGAAGCTCAGGTGGGAGGTGAAAAACTGTTTTTT. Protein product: CASSEAQVGGEKLFF.

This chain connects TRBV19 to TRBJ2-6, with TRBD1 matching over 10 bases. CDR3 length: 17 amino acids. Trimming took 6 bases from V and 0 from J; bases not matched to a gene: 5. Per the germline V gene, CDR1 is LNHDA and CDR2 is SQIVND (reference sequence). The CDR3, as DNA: TGTGCCAGTAGCCTGGGACAGGGGATCTCTGGGGCCAACGTCCTGACTTTC. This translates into CASSLGQGISGANVLTF.

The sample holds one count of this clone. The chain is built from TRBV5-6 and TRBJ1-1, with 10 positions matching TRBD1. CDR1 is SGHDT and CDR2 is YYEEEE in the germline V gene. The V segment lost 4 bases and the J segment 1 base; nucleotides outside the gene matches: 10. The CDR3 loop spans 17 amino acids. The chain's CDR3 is CASSPDRGRNWNTEAFF. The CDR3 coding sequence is TGTGCCAGCAGCCCCGACAGGGGGCGAAATTGGAACACTGAAGCTTTCTTT.

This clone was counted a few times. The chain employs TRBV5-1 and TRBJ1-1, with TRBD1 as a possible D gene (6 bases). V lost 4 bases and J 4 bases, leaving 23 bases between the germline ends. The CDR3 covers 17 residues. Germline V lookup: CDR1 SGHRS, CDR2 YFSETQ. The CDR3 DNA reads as TGCGCCAGCAGCCGAAGGGGGAGCAGCCAGGGCCCCACTGAAGCTTTCTTT. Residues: CASSRRGSSQGPTEAFF.

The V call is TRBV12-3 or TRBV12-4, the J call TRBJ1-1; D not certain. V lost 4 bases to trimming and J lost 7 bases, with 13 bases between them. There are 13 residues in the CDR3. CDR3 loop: CASSYGGAVEAFF. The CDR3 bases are TGTGCCAGCAGTTACGGAGGTGCGGTTGAAGCTTTCTTT.

The CDR3 reads CSVGVRSGFQETQYF. The CDR3 nucleotides read TGCAGCGTTGGGGTACGATCCGGGTTCCAAGAGACCCAGTACTTC. The chain employs TRBV29-1 and TRBJ2-5; D call uncertain. The CDR3 contains 15 residues. Germline V gives CDR1 SQVTM, CDR2 ANQGSEA. V gave up 4 bases and J gave up 1 base, with 16 bases separating them.

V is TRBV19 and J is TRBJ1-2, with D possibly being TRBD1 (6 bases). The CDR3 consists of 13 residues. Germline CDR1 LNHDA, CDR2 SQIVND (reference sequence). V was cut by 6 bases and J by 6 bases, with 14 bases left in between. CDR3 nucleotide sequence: TGTGCCAGTAGCCCCAACAGGGAACATGGCTACACCTTC. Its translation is CASSPNREHGYTF.

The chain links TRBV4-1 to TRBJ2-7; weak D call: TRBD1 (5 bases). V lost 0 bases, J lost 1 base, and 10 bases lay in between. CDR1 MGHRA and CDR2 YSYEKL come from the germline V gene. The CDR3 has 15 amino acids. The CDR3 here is CASSQDRGSSYEQYF. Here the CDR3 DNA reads TGCGCCAGCAGCCAAGATAGGGGAAGTTCCTACGAGCAGTACTTC.

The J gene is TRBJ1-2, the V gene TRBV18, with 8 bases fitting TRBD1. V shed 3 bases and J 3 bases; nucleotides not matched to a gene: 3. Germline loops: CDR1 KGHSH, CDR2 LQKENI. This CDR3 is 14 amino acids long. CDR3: CASSPAGGDYGYTF. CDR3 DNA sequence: TGTGCCAGCTCACCCGCAGGGGGCGACTATGGCTACACCTTC.

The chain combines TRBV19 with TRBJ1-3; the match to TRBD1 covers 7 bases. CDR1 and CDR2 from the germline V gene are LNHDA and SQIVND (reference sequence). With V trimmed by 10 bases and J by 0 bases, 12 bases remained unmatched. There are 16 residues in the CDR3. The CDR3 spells CATNDRARHSGNTIYF. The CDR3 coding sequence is TGTGCCACTAATGACAGGGCTCGACACTCTGGAAACACCATATATTTT.

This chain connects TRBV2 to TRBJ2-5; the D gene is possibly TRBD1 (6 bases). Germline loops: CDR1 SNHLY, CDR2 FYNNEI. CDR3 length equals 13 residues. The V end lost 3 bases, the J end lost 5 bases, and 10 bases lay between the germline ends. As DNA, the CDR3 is TGTGCCAGCAGTGACAGGGGCGATGAGACCCAGTACTTC. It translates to CASSDRGDETQYF.

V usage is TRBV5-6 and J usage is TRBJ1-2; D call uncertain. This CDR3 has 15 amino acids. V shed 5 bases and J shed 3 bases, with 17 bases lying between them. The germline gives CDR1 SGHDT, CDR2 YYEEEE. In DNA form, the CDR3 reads TGTGCCAGCAGTTCGACTGTGAAATTGGACTATGGCTACACCTTC. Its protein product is CASSSTVKLDYGYTF.

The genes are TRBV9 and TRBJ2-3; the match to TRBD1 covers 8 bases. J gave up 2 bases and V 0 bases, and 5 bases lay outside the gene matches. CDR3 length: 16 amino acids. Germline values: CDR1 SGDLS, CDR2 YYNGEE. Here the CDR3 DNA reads TGTGCCAGCAGCGTAGGCCCGGGACAGGTCACAGATACGCAGTATTTT. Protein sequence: CASSVGPGQVTDTQYF.

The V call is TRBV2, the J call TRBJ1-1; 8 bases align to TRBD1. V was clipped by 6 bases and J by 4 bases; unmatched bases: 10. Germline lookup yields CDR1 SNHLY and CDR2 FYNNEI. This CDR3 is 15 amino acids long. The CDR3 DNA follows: TGTGCCAGCAGCTTGACGGACAGGGCTTTCACTGAAGCTTTCTTT. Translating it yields CASSLTDRAFTEAFF.

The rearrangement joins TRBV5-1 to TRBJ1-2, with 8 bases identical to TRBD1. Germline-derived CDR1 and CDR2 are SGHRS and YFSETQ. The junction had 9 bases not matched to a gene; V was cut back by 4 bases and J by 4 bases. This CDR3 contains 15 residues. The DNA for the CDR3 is TGCGCCAGCAGCCCCTGGGGACAGGTCCCCTATGGCTACACCTTC. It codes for CASSPWGQVPYGYTF.

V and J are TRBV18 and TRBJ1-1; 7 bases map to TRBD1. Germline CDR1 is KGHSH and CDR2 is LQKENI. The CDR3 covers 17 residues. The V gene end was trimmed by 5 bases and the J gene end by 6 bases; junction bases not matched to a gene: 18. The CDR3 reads CASSTGTVLKPLSEAFF. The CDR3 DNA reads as TGTGCCAGCTCAACCGGGACAGTCCTCAAACCTCTCTCTGAAGCTTTCTTT.